Sequencing of this TCR beta chain was carried out in a study of T cells in Graves' hyperthyroidism and ophthalmopathy (dated by TCRdb to between 2017 and 2020). As for the study more broadly: Peripheral blood was collected at initial diagnosis, before any treatment. To identify TCR V-J signatures that set the groups apart, the researchers used a discovery cohort of 100 patients, made up of roughly 40 with Graves' ophthalmopathy and about 60 with stable Graves' hyperthyroidism. TCR Vbeta CDR3 sequencing of some 140 peripheral blood samples (43 ophthalmopathy, approximately 80 hyperthyroidism and around 17 progressor patients) is reported in the paper. Once sampling was done, hyperthyroidism patients were given methimazole at a starting dose of 30 mg daily, whereas ophthalmopathy patients were given high-dose intravenous methylprednisolone. The 100 or so discovery patients were randomly split 7:3 into training and test sets. The study also compared thyroid tissue and blood T-cell repertoires from 6 or 7 Graves' hyperthyroidism patients. Prospective prediction of ophthalmopathy was tested in an independent validation cohort consisting of 18 hyperthyroidism patients and some 15 patients who later progressed to ophthalmopathy.

This clonotype appeared many times. Its antigen remains unidentified. No clone much larger than this one lies a single base away; base qualities are absent. Study-level results and caveats: Sample size was not statistically predetermined, and investigators were not blinded to group allocation. Blood samples also contained most of the expanded thyroid clonotypes (frequency above 0.001), which suggests that blood repertoires may reflect thyroid immune responses. A model built on a 13 V-J signature distinguished ophthalmopathy from stable hyperthyroidism, reaching 87.88% sensitivity and around 82% specificity in cross-validation and 80%/75% in testing. In validation, the model predicted progression to ophthalmopathy with roughly 70% sensitivity and 72.22% specificity, a median of about 6.7 months before onset.

Ophthalmopathy patients had moderately to severely active disease, Clinical Activity Score of at least 3, NOSPECS grade of at least 4, and duration under 3 months. Any patient with an uncontrolled infection, another autoimmune disease, pregnancy or lactation was excluded. Clinical symptoms, serum thyroxine and TRAb, thyroid ultrasound, and orbital computed tomography formed the basis for the diagnoses. Ficoll-Paque density gradient centrifugation was used to isolate PBMCs from 10 ml of fresh peripheral blood. Total RNA was extracted using Trizol reagent, and RNA quality was assessed on an Agilent 2100 Bioanalyzer. TCR beta CDR3 regions were amplified from RNA transcripts. The first round of RT-PCR for the TCR CDR3 was performed with the HTBI primer set and the Qiagen OneStep RT-PCR kit. Libraries were constructed in a second round of multiplex PCR, after which size selection and purification were carried out. The libraries were sequenced on an Illumina HiSeq2000 using paired-end 100 bp reads. Per the original workflow: SOAPnuke was used to process the raw data, throwing out any read that contained adapters or uncalled bases, had a mean Phred below 15, or lacked an exact constant-primer or identifier match. High-quality paired reads were merged with COPE v1.2.5, and unique nucleotide sequences were defined as clonotypes. MiTCR v1.1 was used to align clonotypes to the IMGT TRBV, TRBD and TRBJ reference segments. Analysis was restricted to V-J combinations with a frequency above 0.0001, which covered just over 98% of repertoires. A TCS score was defined as the ratio of F50 (clonal expansion) to E x V (chaos), with BLOSUM62-based TCRdist applied between CDR3 peptides within each V-J. Welch's t-statistics and random forest reduced around 520 V-J features to 10 to 15, which were used in a naive Bayes classifier (R e1071). The raw public reads went through TCRdb reprocessing: fastp at Q25, MiXCR clone calling, in-frame beta chains kept. Each CDR3 protein appears once, grouped with its most common genes and DNA. TCRdb's processing, not the authors' own work, is the source of the V and J calls. The table for this sample lists almost 350,000 distinct CDR3 sequences; around 18% of them were counted only once. Around 15% of the sample rests with the top ten.

CDR1 and CDR2, looked up from the germline V gene, are MDHEN and SYDVKM. Cut back by 8 bases and 2 bases, the V and J ends lie 12 bases apart. The CDR3 contains 13 residues, cysteine and phenylalanine counted. The kept DNA is CDR3 alone, 39 bases in frame from the first base. The sequenced material came from blood. The chain couples TRBV28 to TRBJ2-5, with the D gene uncertain. The TCR comes from a woman aged 40 to 50 with Graves' ophthalmopathy. The DNA reads as follows: TGTGCCAGCCTTCCTACTCTGCAAGAGACCCAGTACTTC. Its translation reads: CASLPTLQETQYF.